The clone carrying this TCR beta chain was seen ten or more times. These data belong to a study of tumor-infiltrating lymphocytes in primary liver carcinoma. A primer in the constant region served to generate TCR beta cDNA from 450 to 600 ng of total RNA. What produced the TCR beta libraries was three nested multiplex PCR rounds using slightly modified ARM-PCR. Amplification in the first two PCR rounds was performed using TRBV1-TRBV30 forward primers and a C-beta reverse primer for 10 cycles each. Via MiXCR, TCRdb re-called the multiplex PCR reads, giving one row per CDR3 protein. The sample lists roughly 45,000 distinct CDR3 sequences, roughly 70% occurring once. This CDR3 is 15 amino acids long. CDR1 is MNHNS, CDR2 SASEGT, per germline. J lost 5 bases, V lost 3 bases, and 3 bases had no gene match. The approximately 20-31 mg bulk tissue piece was not sorted before simultaneous RNA and DNA extraction.

Sequencing used liver tumor tissue from sampling region 5. Indicated subset: tumor region T5, tumor centre. The chain joins TRBV6-1 to TRBJ1-5; 11 bases fit TRBD1. The source is a man between 35 and 55 years old with primary liver carcinoma and hepatitis B virus infection. CDR3 bases: TGTGCCAGCAGTGACGGGACAGGGGGGTATCAGCCCCAGCATTTT. As protein: CASSDGTGGYQPQHF.